This T cell receptor (beta chain) was profiled in a study of shared clonotypes between healthy human individuals. Study-wide context: Each donor had three CD4 naive, three CD4 memory, two CD8 naive and one CD8 memory plate.

As to this clone: Its antigen is not known.

The study separated CD4+ cells into CD45RA+ naive and CD45RA-negative memory subsets. Germline V gene sequence: CDR1 MNHNY, CDR2 SVGAGI (reference sequence). There are 13 residues in the CDR3. The V end lost 2 bases, the J end lost 7 bases, and 8 bases lay between the germline ends. Study observations and caveats: It was observed that 5% to 6% of naive CD4 clonotypes were shared across a few donors.

Generated by immunoSEQ multiplex PCR, the TCRdb table keeps only in-frame clones and is missing some. In the table there are 2.3 million or so clones, approximately 95% of which are singletons. The sequence was obtained from a man aged 18 to 30 in good health. Some clones in this sample may be carry-over from other donors' samples. The rearrangement uses TRBV6-6 and TRBJ2-2; D is unclear. Sequencing input: naive CD4+ T cells from PBMCs. Indicated subset: CD45RA+ positively selected. This CDR3 is CASSYGVDGELFF. CDR3 in DNA: TGTGCCAGCAGTTACGGGGTCGACGGGGAGCTGTTTTTT.